Listed here are 8 T cell receptor beta chains from one sample, sequenced in a study of blood T cell repertoires in COVID-19. Produced via immunoSEQ multiplex PCR; TCRdb's table is partial and in-frame only. The sample yields 45,000 to 65,000 clones, more than 75% seen once. Sequencing input: peripheral blood. The receptors come from a man older than 75 in a cohort sampled during active COVID-19.

V usage is TRBV7-8 and J usage is TRBJ1-2; 9 bases map to TRBD1. Germline CDR1 and CDR2: SGHVS and FQNEAQ. The CDR3 length is 16 residues. With V trimmed by 1 base and J by 2 bases, 5 bases remained unmatched. CDR3 sequence: CASSLDGTGYNYGYTF. The DNA of the CDR3 is TGTGCCAGCAGCTTAGACGGGACAGGGTACAACTATGGCTACACCTTC.

V is TRBV5-6 and J is TRBJ1-2; D unresolved. Looked up from germline, CDR1 is SGHDT and CDR2 is YYEEEE. Trimming took 0 bases from V and 0 from J, leaving 6 bases between them. This CDR3 contains 14 residues. The CDR3 here is CASSLGQSNYGYTF. The CDR3 DNA reads as TGTGCCAGCAGCTTGGGGCAGTCTAACTATGGCTACACCTTC.

There are a few counts of this clone. The germline gene is not matched at one end of the junction; a read error may be the cause. The genes are TRBV29-1 and TRBJ2-5; TRBD1 aligns across 7 bases. The CDR3 extends over 13 amino acids. From germline, CDR1 is SQVTM and CDR2 ANQGSEA. The CDR3 DNA sequence: TGCAGCGTGGAAGGGACAGTCCAAGAGACCCAGTACTTC. It encodes CSVEGTVQETQYF.

This clone was seen just once. The rearrangement joins TRBV5-1 to TRBJ2-3; TRBD1 matches at 9 bases. Germline V gene sequence: CDR1 SGHRS, CDR2 YFSETQ. CDR3 length: 16 amino acids. V shed 1 base, J shed 3 bases, and the junction held 6 bases outside the gene matches. The CDR3 coding sequence is TGCGCCAGCAGCTTGTGGGGACAGGGTGGTACAGATACGCAGTATTTT. Amino acid sequence: CASSLWGQGGTDTQYF.

The rearrangement links TRBV19 to TRBJ1-5; TRBD1 might be the D (6 bases). CDR3 length: 14 residues. The V end lost 4 bases, the J end lost 6 bases, and 13 bases lay between the germline ends. Germline V gene lookup returns CDR1 LNHDA and CDR2 SQIVND (reference sequence). CDR3 DNA: TGTGCCAGTAGTACTCAGCTCAGGGGTCAGCCCCAGCATTTT. Protein product: CASSTQLRGQPQHF.

The chain carries TRBV7-8 and TRBJ1-1; D possibly corresponds to TRBD1 (5 bases). Between the trimmed V and J ends, which lost 0 bases and 7 bases, there was a span of 15 bases. In germline, CDR1 is SGHVS, CDR2 FQNEAQ. CDR3 length: 15 amino acids. This chain's CDR3 is CASSLAGQGTSEAFF. CDR3 DNA: TGTGCCAGCAGCTTAGCAGGTCAGGGTACGAGTGAAGCTTTCTTT.

This clone was found once. The V gene is TRBV6-6, the J gene TRBJ1-6; D gene unclear. V was trimmed by 6 bases and J by 0 bases, leaving 9 bases between them. CDR3 length equals 15 residues. Germline-derived CDR1 and CDR2 are MNHNY and SVGAGI (reference sequence). CDR3: CASRIQRSYNSPLHF. The CDR3 bases are TGTGCCAGCAGGATACAACGCTCCTATAATTCACCCCTCCACTTT.

This clone appeared a few times. CDR3 bases: TGTGCCAGCAGCCTGGAGGGGGTCCCCACTGAAGCTTTCTTT. Amino acids: CASSLEGVPTEAFF. V gene TRBV5-6 combines with J gene TRBJ1-1, with TRBD1 as a possible D gene (6 bases). The CDR3 is made up of 14 amino acids. CDR1 and CDR2 (germline): SGHDT, YYEEEE. V was pared by 4 bases and J by 4 bases, with 14 bases between. The variable domain in full, completed from reference TRBV5-6 and TRBJ1-1, reads DAGVTQSPTHLIKTRGQQVTLRCSPKSGHDTVSWYQQALGQGPQFIFQYYEEEERQRGNFPDRFSGHQFPNYSSELNVNALLLGDSALYLCASSLEGVPTEAFFGQGTRLTVV.